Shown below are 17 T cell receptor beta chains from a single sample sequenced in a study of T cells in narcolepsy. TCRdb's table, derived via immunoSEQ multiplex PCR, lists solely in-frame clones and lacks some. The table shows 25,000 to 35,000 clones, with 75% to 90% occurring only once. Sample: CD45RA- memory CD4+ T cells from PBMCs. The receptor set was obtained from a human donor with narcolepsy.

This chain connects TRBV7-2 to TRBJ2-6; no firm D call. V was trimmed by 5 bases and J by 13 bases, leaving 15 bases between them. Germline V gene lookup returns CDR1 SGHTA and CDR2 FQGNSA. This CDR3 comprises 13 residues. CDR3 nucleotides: TGTGCCAGCAGCCACCCCTCCATTCGGGTCCTGACTTTC. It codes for CASSHPSIRVLTF.

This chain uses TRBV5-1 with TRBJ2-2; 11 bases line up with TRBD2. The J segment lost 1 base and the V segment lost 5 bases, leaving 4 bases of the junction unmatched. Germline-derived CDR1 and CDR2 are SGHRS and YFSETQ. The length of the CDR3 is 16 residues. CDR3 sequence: CASRLAGDRNTGELFF. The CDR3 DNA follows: TGCGCCAGCAGACTAGCGGGAGATAGGAACACCGGGGAGCTGTTTTTT. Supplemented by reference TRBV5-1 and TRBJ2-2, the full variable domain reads KAGVTQTPRYLIKTRGQQVTLSCSPISGHRSVSWYQQTPGQGLQFLFEYFSETQRNKGNFPGRFSGRQFSNSRSEMNVSTLELGDSALYLCASRLAGDRNTGELFFGEGSRLTVL.

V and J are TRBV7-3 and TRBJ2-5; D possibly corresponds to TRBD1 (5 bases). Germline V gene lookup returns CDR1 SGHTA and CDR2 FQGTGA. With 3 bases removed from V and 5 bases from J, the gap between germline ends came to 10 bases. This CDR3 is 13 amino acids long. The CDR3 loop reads CASSFGPGETQYF. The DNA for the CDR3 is TGTGCCAGCAGCTTCGGCCCAGGGGAGACCCAGTACTTC. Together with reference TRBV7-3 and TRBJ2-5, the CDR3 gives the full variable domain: GAGVSQTPSNKVTEKGKYVELRCDPISGHTALYWYRQSLGQGPEFLIYFQGTGAADDSGLPNDRFFAVRPEGSVSTLKIQRTERGDSAVYLCASSFGPGETQYFGPGTRLLVL.

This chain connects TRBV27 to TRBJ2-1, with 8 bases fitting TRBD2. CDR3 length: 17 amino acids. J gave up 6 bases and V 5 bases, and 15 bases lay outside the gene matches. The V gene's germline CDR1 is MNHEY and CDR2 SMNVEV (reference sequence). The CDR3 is CASSPQIPGLVINEQFF. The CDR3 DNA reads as TGTGCCAGCAGTCCACAAATTCCGGGACTAGTTATCAATGAGCAGTTCTTC.

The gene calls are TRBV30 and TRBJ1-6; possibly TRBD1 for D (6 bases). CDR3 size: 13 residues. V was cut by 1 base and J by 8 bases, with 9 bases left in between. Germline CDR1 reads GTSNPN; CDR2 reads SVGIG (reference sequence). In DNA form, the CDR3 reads TGTGCCTGGAGTGCAAGGGGGGATTCACCCCTCCACTTT. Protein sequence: CAWSARGDSPLHF.

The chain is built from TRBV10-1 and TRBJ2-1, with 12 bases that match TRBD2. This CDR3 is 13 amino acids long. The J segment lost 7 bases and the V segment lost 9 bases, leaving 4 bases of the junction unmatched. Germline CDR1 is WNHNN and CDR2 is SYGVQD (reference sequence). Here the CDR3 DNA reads TGCGCCAGTGAACTAGCGGGAGGTAATGAGCAGTTCTTC. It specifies CASELAGGNEQFF.

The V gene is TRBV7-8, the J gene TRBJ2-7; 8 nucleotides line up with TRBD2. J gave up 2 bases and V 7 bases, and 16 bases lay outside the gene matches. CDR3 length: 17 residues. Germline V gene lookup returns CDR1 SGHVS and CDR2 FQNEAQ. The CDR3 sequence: CASIPAFAQGLAYEQYF. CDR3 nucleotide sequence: TGTGCCAGCATACCCGCCTTCGCCCAGGGACTAGCCTACGAGCAGTACTTC.

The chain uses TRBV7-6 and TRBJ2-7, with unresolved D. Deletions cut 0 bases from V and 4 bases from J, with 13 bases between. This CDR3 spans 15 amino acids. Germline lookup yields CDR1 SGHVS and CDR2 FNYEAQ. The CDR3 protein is CASSLAGRKQYEQYF. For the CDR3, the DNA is TGTGCCAGCAGCTTAGCCGGACGAAAGCAATACGAGCAGTACTTC. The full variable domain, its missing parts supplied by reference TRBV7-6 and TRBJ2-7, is GAGVSQSPRYKVTKRGQDVALRCDPISGHVSLYWYRQALGQGPEFLTYFNYEAQQDKSGLPNDRFSAERPEGSISTLTIQRTEQRDSAMYRCASSLAGRKQYEQYFGPGTRLTVT.

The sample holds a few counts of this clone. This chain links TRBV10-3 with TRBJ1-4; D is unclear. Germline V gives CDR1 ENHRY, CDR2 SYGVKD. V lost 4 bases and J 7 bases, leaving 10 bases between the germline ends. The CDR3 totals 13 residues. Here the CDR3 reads CAISATTGEKLFF. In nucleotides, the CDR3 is TGTGCCATCAGTGCAACGACCGGTGAAAAACTGTTTTTT.

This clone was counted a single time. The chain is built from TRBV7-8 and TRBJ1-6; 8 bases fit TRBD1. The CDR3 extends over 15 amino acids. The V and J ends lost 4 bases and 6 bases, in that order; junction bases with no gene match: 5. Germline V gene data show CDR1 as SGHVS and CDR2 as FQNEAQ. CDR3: CASSYIDRGNSPLHF. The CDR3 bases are TGTGCCAGCAGCTACATAGACAGGGGTAATTCACCCCTCCACTTT. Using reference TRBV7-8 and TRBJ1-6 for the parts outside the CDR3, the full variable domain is GAGVSQSPRYKVAKRGQDVALRCDPISGHVSLFWYQQALGQGPEFLTYFQNEAQLDKSGLPSDRFFAERPEGSVSTLKIQRTQQEDSAVYLCASSYIDRGNSPLHFGNGTRLTVT.

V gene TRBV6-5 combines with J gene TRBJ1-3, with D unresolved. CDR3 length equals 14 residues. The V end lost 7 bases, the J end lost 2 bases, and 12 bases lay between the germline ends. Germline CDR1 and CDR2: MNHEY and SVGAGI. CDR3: CASTRRTPGNTIYF. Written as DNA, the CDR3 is TGTGCCAGCACCCGGAGAACCCCTGGAAACACCATATATTTT.

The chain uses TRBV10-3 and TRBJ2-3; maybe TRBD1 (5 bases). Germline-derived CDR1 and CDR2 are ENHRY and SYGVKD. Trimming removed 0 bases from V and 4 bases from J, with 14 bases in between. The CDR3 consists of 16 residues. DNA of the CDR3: TGTGCCATCAGTGAGTCGGGCAGGGTGGCTCCAGATACGCAGTATTTT. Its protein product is CAISESGRVAPDTQYF.

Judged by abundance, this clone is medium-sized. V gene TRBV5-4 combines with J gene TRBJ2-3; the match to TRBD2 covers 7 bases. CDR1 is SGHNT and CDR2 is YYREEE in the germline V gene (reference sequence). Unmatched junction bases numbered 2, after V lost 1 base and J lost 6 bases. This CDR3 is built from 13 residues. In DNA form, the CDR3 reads TGTGCCAGCAGCTTGCGGGGGGAGGATACGCAGTATTTT. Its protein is CASSLRGEDTQYF. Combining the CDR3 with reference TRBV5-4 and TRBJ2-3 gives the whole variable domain ETGVTQSPTHLIKTRGQQVTLRCSSQSGHNTVSWYQQALGQGPQFIFQYYREEENGRGNFPPRFSGLQFPNYSSELNVNALELDDSALYLCASSLRGEDTQYFGPGTRLTVL.

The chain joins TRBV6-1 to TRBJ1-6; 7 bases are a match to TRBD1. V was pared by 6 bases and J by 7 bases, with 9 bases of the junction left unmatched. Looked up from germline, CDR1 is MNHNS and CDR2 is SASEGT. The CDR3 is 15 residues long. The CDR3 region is CASREIQGRNSPLHF. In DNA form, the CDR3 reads TGTGCCAGCAGGGAGATACAGGGGAGGAATTCACCCCTCCACTTT.

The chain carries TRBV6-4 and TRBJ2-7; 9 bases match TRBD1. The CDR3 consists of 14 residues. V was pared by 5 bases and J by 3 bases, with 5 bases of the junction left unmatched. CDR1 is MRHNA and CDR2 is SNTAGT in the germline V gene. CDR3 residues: CASSSNRGHYEQYF. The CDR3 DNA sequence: TGTGCCAGCAGTTCAAACAGGGGGCACTACGAGCAGTACTTC.

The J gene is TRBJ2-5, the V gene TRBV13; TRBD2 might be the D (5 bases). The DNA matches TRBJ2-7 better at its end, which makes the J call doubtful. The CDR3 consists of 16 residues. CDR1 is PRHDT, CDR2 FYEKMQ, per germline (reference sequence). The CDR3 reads CASSPPGIFSSYEQYF. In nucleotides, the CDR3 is TGTGCCAGCAGCCCCCCCGGGATTTTTAGCTCCTACGAGCAGTACTTC.

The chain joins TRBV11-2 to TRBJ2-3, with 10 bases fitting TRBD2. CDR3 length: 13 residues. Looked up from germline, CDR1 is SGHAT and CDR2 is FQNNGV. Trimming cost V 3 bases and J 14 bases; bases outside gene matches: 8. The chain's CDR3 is CASSFPSGGEMYF. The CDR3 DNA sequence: TGTGCCAGCAGCTTCCCTAGCGGGGGTGAGATGTATTTT.